These 32 T cell receptor beta chains share one sample of origin, sequenced in a study of blood T cell repertoires in COVID-19. Here immunoSEQ multiplex PCR was the method, and the copy in TCRdb shows in-frame clones only, minus some. Counted here are some 400,000 clones, around 87% occurring once; the ten biggest clones make up 8% to 13%. Sequencing was done on a sample of peripheral blood. These receptors came from a woman between 25 and 40 years old with COVID-19, enrolled during active disease.

The chain carries TRBV6-2 or TRBV6-3 and TRBJ2-7; TRBD1 matches at 9 bases. In germline, CDR1 is MNHEY, CDR2 SVGEGT. J was trimmed by 10 bases and V by 5 bases; bases with no gene match: 9. This CDR3 has 13 amino acids. Written as DNA, the CDR3 is TGTGCCAGCAGTCCCACCGGGACAGGGAGTCAGTACTTC. Translation gives CASSPTGTGSQYF.

The V call is TRBV3-1 (or the pseudogene TRBV3-2), the J call TRBJ1-5; D perhaps matches TRBD1 (6 bases). With 1 base removed from V and 5 bases from J, the gap between germline ends came to 12 bases. Germline lookup yields CDR1 LGHDT and CDR2 YNNKEL (reference sequence). This CDR3 comprises 15 residues. The CDR3 DNA reads TGTGCCAGCAGCCAAGGTCGACAGGACTATCAGCCCCAGCATTTT. Translation gives CASSQGRQDYQPQHF.

The chain recombines TRBV30 with TRBJ2-1; perhaps TRBD2 as D (5 bases). V lost 3 bases, J lost 2 bases, and 11 bases lay in between. The CDR3 spans 14 residues. Germline V gene lookup returns CDR1 GTSNPN and CDR2 SVGIG (reference sequence). CDR3 in amino acids: CAWSRGVTYNEQFF. For the CDR3, the DNA is TGTGCCTGGAGCCGGGGAGTCACCTACAATGAGCAGTTCTTC.

This clone appeared once. The genes are TRBV25-1 and TRBJ2-1; TRBD2 matches 7 bases. V was pared by 11 bases and J by 4 bases, with 14 bases of the junction left unmatched. This CDR3 is 15 amino acids long. Germline lookup yields CDR1 MGHDK and CDR2 SYGVNS. CDR3 protein: CAAGRAASGYNEQFF. In DNA, the CDR3 is TGTGCCGCGGGGAGAGCGGCTAGCGGATACAATGAGCAGTTCTTC.

The chain is built from TRBV19 and TRBJ2-7; TRBD2 matches 7 bases. This CDR3 is 13 amino acids long. Per the germline V gene, CDR1 is LNHDA and CDR2 is SQIVND (reference sequence). V shed 6 bases and J 3 bases; nucleotides not matched to a gene: 5. The CDR3 is CASRPRGVYEQYF. CDR3 bases: TGTGCCAGTAGGCCACGGGGGGTCTACGAGCAGTACTTC.

The table lists this clone with a count of one. The J gene is TRBJ2-5, the V gene TRBV5-1; 12 nucleotides line up with TRBD1. V dropped 2 bases and J dropped 4; count of bases not matched to a gene: 6. The CDR3 is made up of 16 amino acids. Germline V gives CDR1 SGHRS, CDR2 YFSETQ. The CDR3 DNA reads as TGCGCCAGCAGCTTACCAGGGACAGGGGGCCGAGAGACCCAGTACTTC. Translated: CASSLPGTGGRETQYF.

Notes on this clone: The same CDR3 also results from other DNA sequences found in this sample. The chain recombines TRBV5-1 with TRBJ2-5; no definite D call. The germline V gene has CDR1 SGHRS and CDR2 YFSETQ. Trimming shortened V by 0 bases and J by 4 bases, and 10 bases separated the two germline ends. The CDR3 spans 14 residues. CDR3 sequence: CASSLGGSGETQYF. The CDR3 coding sequence is TGCGCCAGCAGCTTGGGAGGTTCGGGAGAGACCCAGTACTTC.

The rearrangement joins TRBV7-3 to TRBJ2-7, with TRBD1 as a possible D gene (5 bases). The germline CDR1 and CDR2 sequences are SGHTA and FQGTGA. The V gene lost 5 bases and the J gene lost 5 bases, with 16 bases spanning the gap. The CDR3 spans 14 residues. CDR3 amino acids: CASSPTGARDEQYF. DNA of the CDR3: TGTGCCAGCAGCCCCACTGGGGCCAGGGACGAGCAGTACTTC.

The chain couples TRBV2 to TRBJ2-7, with TRBD2 matching over 11 bases. Germline V gives CDR1 SNHLY, CDR2 FYNNEI. V lost 4 bases to trimming and J lost 7 bases; unmatched junction nucleotides: 9. The CDR3 loop spans 15 amino acids. CDR3 in DNA: TGTGCCAGCAGTGGGACTAGCGGGTTGACGGTTGAGCAGTACTTC. The encoded protein is CASSGTSGLTVEQYF. The full variable domain, completed using reference TRBV2 and TRBJ2-7, is EPEVTQTPSHQVTQMGQEVILRCVPISNHLYFYWYRQILGQKVEFLVSFYNNEISEKSEIFDDQFSVERPDGSNFTLKIRSTKLEDSAMYFCASSGTSGLTVEQYFGPGTRLTVT.

The CDR3 region has the DNA TGCAGCGTTGTAACAGGAAGAGGACAGCCCCAGCATTTT. It encodes CSVVTGRGQPQHF. V is TRBV29-1 and J is TRBJ1-5, with D tentatively TRBD1 (5 bases). Germline CDR1 and CDR2: SQVTM and ANQGSEA. The CDR3 has 13 residues. Trimming left V 4 bases short and J 7 bases short, with 14 bases between. The variable domain in full, with the rest retrieved from reference TRBV29-1 and TRBJ1-5, is SAVISQKPSRDICQRGTSLTIQCQVDSQVTMMFWYRQQPGQSLTLIATANQGSEATYESGFVIDKFPISRPNLTFSTLTVSNMSPEDSSIYLCSVVTGRGQPQHFGDGTRLSIL.

The chain combines TRBV10-3 with TRBJ1-1; a weak D match, TRBD1 (5 bases). Germline CDR1 reads ENHRY; CDR2 reads SYGVKD. Trimming shortened V by 4 bases and J by 5 bases, and 11 bases separated the two germline ends. The CDR3 sequence is 13 residues long. The CDR3 loop reads CAISGTAGTEAFF. DNA of the CDR3: TGTGCCATCAGTGGAACAGCAGGGACTGAAGCTTTCTTT.

The table lists this clone with a count of one. The chain is built from TRBV6-2 or TRBV6-3 and TRBJ1-1, with no clear D. V was cut by 2 bases and J by 0 bases, with 7 bases left in between. This CDR3 has 14 amino acids. The germline gives CDR1 MNHEY, CDR2 SVGEGT. This CDR3 reads CASSYQILNTEAFF. CDR3 nucleotides: TGTGCCAGCAGTTACCAAATCCTGAACACTGAAGCTTTCTTT.

The V call is TRBV6-5, the J call TRBJ1-5; D is unclear. The V end was cut by 6 bases, the J end by 1 base, with 13 bases between. Germline CDR1 reads MNHEY; CDR2 reads SVGAGI. This CDR3 has 15 residues. CDR3 in amino acids: CASSQIKISNQPQHF. The CDR3 DNA sequence: TGTGCCAGCAGCCAGATCAAGATAAGCAATCAGCCCCAGCATTTT.

V usage is TRBV28 and J usage is TRBJ2-1; 14 bases fit TRBD2. There are 16 residues in the CDR3. The junction had 2 bases not matched to a gene; V was cut back by 3 bases and J by 4 bases. Germline-derived CDR1 and CDR2 are MDHEN and SYDVKM. The CDR3 region is CASSFRTSGRYNEQFF. In nucleotides, the CDR3 is TGTGCCAGCAGTTTCAGGACTAGCGGGAGGTACAATGAGCAGTTCTTC.

The genes are TRBV10-1 and TRBJ2-1, with D perhaps matching TRBD2 (5 bases). V was trimmed by 5 bases and J by 0 bases, leaving 8 bases between them. Germline CDR1 reads WNHNN; CDR2 reads SYGVQD (reference sequence). The CDR3 is 14 amino acids. In DNA, the CDR3 is TGCGCCAGCAGTCCCGCGGGCTCCTACAATGAGCAGTTCTTC. Its protein product is CASSPAGSYNEQFF.

The V gene is TRBV20-1, the J gene TRBJ2-3; 8 bases agree with TRBD1. Germline CDR1 reads DFQATT; CDR2 reads SNEGSKA (reference sequence). The CDR3 is 11 residues long. V was clipped by 5 bases and J by 5 bases; unmatched bases: 0. CDR3 DNA: TGCAGTGCTGGGACAGGAGATACGCAGTATTTT. Its protein is CSAGTGDTQYF.

This chain links TRBV5-8 with TRBJ2-2; D call uncertain. Trimming cost V 2 bases and J 4 bases, with 6 bases left between them. Looked up from germline, CDR1 is SGHTS and CDR2 is YDEGEE. CDR3 length equals 13 residues. CDR3 DNA: TGTGCCAGCAGCTTCGCGAGCACCGGGGAGCTGTTTTTT. This codes for CASSFASTGELFF.

This sequence joins TRBV5-4 and TRBJ2-4; 11 nucleotides agree with TRBD2. V was pared by 3 bases and J by 8 bases, with 4 bases of the junction left unmatched. This CDR3 comprises 14 residues. Germline V gene sequence: CDR1 SGHNT, CDR2 YYREEE (reference sequence). The CDR3: CASSYSGRVDIQYF. The DNA of the CDR3 is TGTGCCAGCAGCTATAGCGGGAGGGTAGACATTCAGTACTTC. Supplemented by reference TRBV5-4 and TRBJ2-4, the full variable domain reads ETGVTQSPTHLIKTRGQQVTLRCSSQSGHNTVSWYQQALGQGPQFIFQYYREEENGRGNFPPRFSGLQFPNYSSELNVNALELDDSALYLCASSYSGRVDIQYFGAGTRLSVL.

The rearrangement joins TRBV6-1 to TRBJ1-5, with D possibly TRBD1 on 5 matching bases. Trimming shortened V by 2 bases and J by 7 bases, and 12 bases separated the two germline ends. The CDR3 length is 14 residues. Germline CDR1 and CDR2: MNHNS and SASEGT. CDR3 residues: CASSEFGGEQPQHF. The DNA for the CDR3 is TGTGCCAGCAGTGAATTCGGGGGGGAACAGCCCCAGCATTTT.

This clone showed up just a few times. Distinct nucleotide sequences in the sample also encode this CDR3. The chain recombines TRBV11-2 with TRBJ2-7; no clear D. This CDR3 has 11 amino acids. Trimming took 4 bases from V and 2 from J, leaving 3 bases between them. In germline, CDR1 is SGHAT, CDR2 FQNNGV. This chain's CDR3 is CASSSTYEQYF. The DNA of the CDR3 is TGTGCCAGCAGCTCCACCTACGAGCAGTACTTC.

V gene TRBV5-1 combines with J gene TRBJ1-3; no clear D. Germline CDR1 SGHRS, CDR2 YFSETQ. This CDR3 spans 16 amino acids. V gave up 0 bases and J gave up 0 bases, with 10 bases separating them. Here the CDR3 DNA reads TGCGCCAGCAGCTTGGCGGGTGTTAGCTCTGGAAACACCATATATTTT. Residues: CASSLAGVSSGNTIYF.

The chain links TRBV5-1 to TRBJ2-5; 9 bases are shared with TRBD1. The V segment lost 0 bases and the J segment 5 bases; nucleotides outside the gene matches: 5. Germline V gene data show CDR1 as SGHRS and CDR2 as YFSETQ. This CDR3 spans 15 amino acids. Written as DNA, the CDR3 is TGCGCCAGCAGCTTGGCCGGGACAGGGATGGAGACCCAGTACTTC. Residues: CASSLAGTGMETQYF.

The rearrangement links TRBV6-5 to TRBJ2-5, with D perhaps matching TRBD2 (5 bases). V was trimmed by 2 bases and J by 2 bases, leaving 12 bases between them. The CDR3 runs to 15 residues. Germline V gives CDR1 MNHEY, CDR2 SVGAGI. The CDR3 DNA follows: TGTGCCAGCAGTTACCCCGGCCTAGCACAAGAGACCCAGTACTTC. This sequence encodes CASSYPGLAQETQYF.

The chain couples TRBV27 to TRBJ1-2; TRBD1 is a possible D gene (5 bases). From germline, CDR1 is MNHEY and CDR2 SMNVEV (reference sequence). This CDR3 spans 13 amino acids. Trimming took off 3 bases at V and 3 bases at J, with 8 bases between the two ends. The CDR3 bases are TGTGCCAGCAGTTTCGGAGGGGACTATGGCTACACCTTC. Translating it yields CASSFGGDYGYTF.

The rearrangement links TRBV4-3 to TRBJ1-4; no firm D call. The germline V gene encodes CDR1 LGHNA and CDR2 YSLEER. This CDR3 spans 12 amino acids. The ends were cut back, 0 bases at V and 10 bases at J, with 6 bases in the middle. DNA of the CDR3: TGCGCCAGCAGCCAAGATGGGCGAAAACTGTTTTTT. Amino acids: CASSQDGRKLFF.

In nucleotides, the CDR3 is TGTGCCACCAGTGATTTGCAACGCGCCGGGGAGCTGTTTTTT. It codes for CATSDLQRAGELFF. The V call is TRBV24-1, the J call TRBJ2-2; D unclear. The CDR3 spans 14 residues. Trimming cost V 0 bases and J 6 bases, with 7 bases left between them. Per germline, CDR1 KGHDR and CDR2 SFDVKD.

The chain combines TRBV12-3 or TRBV12-4 with TRBJ2-2; D is perhaps TRBD1 (6 bases). Between the trimmed V and J ends, which lost 5 bases and 7 bases, there was a span of 11 bases. This CDR3 contains 13 residues. The CDR3 sequence: CASSQGTFGELFF. The DNA of the CDR3 is TGTGCCAGCAGTCAAGGGACATTCGGGGAGCTGTTTTTT.

This clone was recorded only once. J is TRBJ2-3 and V is TRBV9; maybe TRBD2 (6 bases). The V gene's germline CDR1 is SGDLS and CDR2 YYNGEE. V was shortened by 4 bases and J by 8 bases, with 20 bases between the two germline ends. CDR3 length equals 15 residues. The CDR3 DNA reads as TGTGCCAGCAGCCCCCATTGGACTACCGGAATTACGCAGTATTTT. Its protein is CASSPHWTTGITQYF.

The rearrangement uses TRBV18 and TRBJ1-4; TRBD1 agrees at 7 bases. Germline CDR1 reads KGHSH; CDR2 reads LQKENI. This CDR3 is 17 amino acids long. After removal of 0 bases from V and 3 bases from J, the junction contained 7 bases not matched to a gene. DNA for the CDR3: TGTGCCAGCTCACCACCGGAGGGGGCAACAGCTAATGAAAAACTGTTTTTT. Translation: CASSPPEGATANEKLFF.

V usage is TRBV6-5 and J usage is TRBJ1-4; possibly TRBD1 for D (5 bases). Germline CDR1 is MNHEY and CDR2 is SVGAGI. The ends were cut back, 5 bases at V and 9 bases at J, with 13 bases in the middle. The CDR3 sequence is 13 residues long. The CDR3: CASSLRRGKKLFF. CDR3 sequence (DNA): TGTGCCAGCAGTCTTCGCCGGGGGAAAAAACTGTTTTTT.

V is TRBV30 and J is TRBJ2-5; TRBD2 might be the D (5 bases). Germline CDR1 reads GTSNPN; CDR2 reads SVGIG (reference sequence). The CDR3 runs to 15 residues. Trimming removed 0 bases from V and 4 bases from J, with 15 bases in between. CDR3 loop: CAWSVLRGLAETQYF. The CDR3 DNA sequence: TGTGCCTGGAGTGTACTACGCGGGCTGGCAGAGACCCAGTACTTC.

CDR3 sequence: CASSKGYNQPQHF. CDR3 DNA sequence: TGTGCCAGCAGTAAGGGGTACAATCAGCCCCAGCATTTT. The chain employs TRBV6-5 and TRBJ1-5, with a possible D match to TRBD1 (5 bases). V was clipped by 5 bases and J by 3 bases, with 8 bases between them. Germline lookup yields CDR1 MNHEY and CDR2 SVGAGI. This CDR3 has 13 residues.